What follows are 23 T cell receptor beta chains derived from one specimen sequenced in a study of spatial heterogeneity in lung cancer. Study-wide results and limits: One measure, the expanded intratumoral alpha and beta TCR count, tracked tumor mutation counts.

TCRdb passed the 5' RACE reads through MiXCR, listing each CDR3 protein once. The sample consists of about 800 distinct CDR3 sequences, approximately 14% of them appearing once. Time point of the sample: sample taken at primary tumor resection. These TCRs are of unknown antigen specificity. This specimen was lung tumor tissue, taken at surgery. Receptors were obtained from a male donor with early-stage non-small cell lung cancer.

This clonotype is classed as medium-sized. The library was built for alpha chains, so this beta chain is an off-target read and its size means little. The chain has TRBV7-7 and TRBJ2-1; D is possibly TRBD1 (6 bases). The CDR3 totals 13 residues. From germline, CDR1 is SSHAT and CDR2 FNYEAQ (reference sequence). The V and J ends lost 5 bases and 9 bases respectively, with 14 bases between them. CDR3 bases: TGTGCCAGCAGCCCACTACAGGGATCTGAGCAGTTCTTC. Translation: CASSPLQGSEQFF.

By sample share, this clonotype is large. Since it is a stray read in a library aimed at alpha chains, this beta chain has a size that is not meaningful. The J gene is TRBJ1-5, the V gene TRBV12-3 or TRBV12-4; perhaps TRBD1 as D (5 bases). The length of the CDR3 is 13 residues. The V end was cut by 3 bases, the J end by 6 bases, with 9 bases between. The CDR3 bases are TGTGCCAGCAGTTTGGATGGGGGTCAGCCCCAGCATTTT. It is translated as CASSLDGGQPQHF.

About this clonotype: The library was built for alpha chains, so this beta chain is an off-target read and its size means little. This chain joins TRBV20-1 and TRBJ1-1, with 10 bases matching TRBD1. This CDR3 region has 13 residues. The germline CDR1 and CDR2 sequences are DFQATT and SNEGSKA (reference sequence). Germline trimming cut 0 bases from V and 7 bases from J; bases unmatched to any gene: 2. CDR3 DNA: TGCAGTGCTAGAGACGGACAGGGGGTTGAAGCTTTCTTT. Encoded protein: CSARDGQGVEAFF.

In regard to this clonotype: The size of this beta chain means little, since it is a stray read in a library made for alpha chains. The J gene is TRBJ2-1, the V gene TRBV6-2 or TRBV6-3, with 7 nucleotides matching TRBD1. Trimming took 6 bases from V and 4 from J; bases not matched to a gene: 3. There are 13 residues in the CDR3. Per the germline V gene, CDR1 is MNHEY and CDR2 is SVGEGT. CDR3 DNA sequence: TGTGCCAGCAGAACAGGGGCTTACAATGAGCAGTTCTTC. It encodes CASRTGAYNEQFF.

By sample share, this clonotype is medium-sized (0.01 to 0.1%). For a library built for alpha chains, this beta chain is a stray read; little rests on its size. The chain employs TRBV20-1 and TRBJ2-1, with D possibly matching TRBD2 (5 bases). This CDR3 comprises 13 residues. Per the germline V gene, CDR1 is DFQATT and CDR2 is SNEGSKA (reference sequence). CDR3 sequence: CSGELGNDNEQFF. In DNA, the CDR3 is TGCAGCGGGGAACTAGGGAATGACAATGAGCAGTTCTTC.

This clonotype was seen only a few times. This beta chain came through as a stray read in a library set up for alpha chains, and its size says little. This chain links TRBV10-3 with TRBJ2-5; D uncertain. This CDR3 region has 13 residues. Per germline, CDR1 ENHRY and CDR2 SYGVKD. Trimming took 4 bases from V and 5 from J, leaving 11 bases between them. CDR3 sequence: CAISAQVQETQYF. The DNA for the CDR3 is TGTGCCATCAGTGCGCAAGTCCAGGAGACCCAGTACTTC.

This clonotype is medium-sized (0.01 to 0.1%) in the sample. As an off-target read in a library built for alpha chains, this beta chain has a frequency of little significance. The chain carries TRBV11-1 and TRBJ2-7; D remains unclear. V was pared by 5 bases and J by 2 bases, with 10 bases between. The CDR3 covers 13 residues. Germline CDR1 SGHAT, CDR2 FQDESV (reference sequence). CDR3 residues: CASSPLWAYEQYF. CDR3 DNA sequence: TGTGCCAGCAGCCCCCTCTGGGCCTACGAGCAGTACTTC.

This clonotype is judged large. This beta chain came through as a stray read in a library set up for alpha chains, and its size says little. The chain has TRBV4-2 and TRBJ1-5; no reliable D call. Between the trimmed V and J ends, which lost 3 bases and 6 bases, there was a span of 18 bases. Germline V CDR1 and CDR2: LGHNA, YNFKEQ. CDR3 length: 16 amino acids. The CDR3 protein is CASSQNEGSLGQPQHF. CDR3 in DNA: TGTGCCAGCAGCCAGAATGAGGGCTCATTGGGTCAGCCCCAGCATTTT.

Relative to its sample, this clonotype is large (0.1 to 1%). In a library made to pick up alpha chains, this beta chain is a stray read with a size that means little. This sequence joins TRBV7-2 and TRBJ2-1, with TRBD1 as a possible D gene (5 bases). The germline gives CDR1 SGHTA, CDR2 FQGNSA. The germline V and J ends were trimmed by 2 bases and 4 bases, with 9 bases remaining between them. The CDR3 has 14 amino acids. Written as DNA, the CDR3 is TGTGCCAGCAGCTTACTGGGGCAGTACAATGAGCAGTTCTTC. It translates to CASSLLGQYNEQFF.

Relative to its sample, this clonotype is medium-sized. A library prepared for alpha chains yielded this beta chain as an off-target read; its size is of little meaning. V gene TRBV6-5 combines with J gene TRBJ2-2; 9 bases align to TRBD1. Losses at the gene ends were 1 base for V and 1 base for J; bases not matched to a gene: 7. Germline V gene sequence: CDR1 MNHEY, CDR2 SVGAGI. CDR3 length equals 18 residues. The CDR3 region has the DNA TGTGCCAGCAGTTACTTGGGTTCGGGACAGGGGAACACCGGGGAGCTGTTTTTT. Protein sequence: CASSYLGSGQGNTGELFF.

By share of the sample, this clonotype is medium-sized. A library prepared for alpha chains yielded this beta chain as an off-target read; its size is of little meaning. V and J are TRBV28 and TRBJ1-5; 7 bases are a match to TRBD1. CDR3 size: 17 residues. J gave up 5 bases and V 5 bases, and 15 bases lay outside the gene matches. Germline V gene lookup returns CDR1 MDHEN and CDR2 SYDVKM. The CDR3 bases are TGTGCCAGCAGTCTCTTTGCGGGAACAGGGGCGTATCAGCCCCAGCATTTT. Translating it yields CASSLFAGTGAYQPQHF.

By proportion, this clonotype is medium-sized. This beta chain was picked up by a library intended for alpha chains and is off target, so its count carries little meaning. The rearrangement links TRBV28 to TRBJ2-5; tentatively, D is TRBD1 (7 bases). V was cut by 7 bases and J by 5 bases, with 14 bases left in between. Germline assignment: CDR1 MDHEN and CDR2 SYDVKM. The CDR3 runs 13 residues. CDR3 sequence reads: CASTQGGWETQYF. CDR3 DNA: TGTGCCAGCACCCAGGGGGGCTGGGAGACCCAGTACTTC.

By its share, this clonotype is large. Within a library made for alpha chains, this beta chain is off target, and its count is uninformative. This chain links TRBV7-2 with TRBJ1-1; possible D gene TRBD1, 5 bases. The V end lost 3 bases, the J end lost 11 bases, and 13 bases lay between the germline ends. The CDR3 runs to 12 residues. From germline, CDR1 is SGHTA and CDR2 FQGNSA. The CDR3 region is CASSFSGMWAFF. The CDR3 DNA sequence: TGTGCCAGCAGCTTCTCAGGGATGTGGGCTTTCTTT. Drawing the rest from reference TRBV7-2 and TRBJ1-1, the complete variable domain is GAGVSQSPSNKVTEKGKDVELRCDPISGHTALYWYRQSLGQGLEFLIYFQGNSAPDKSGLPSDRFSAERTGGSVSTLTIQRTQQEDSAVYLCASSFSGMWAFFGQGTRLTVV.

This clonotype is labeled as large. This beta chain is a stray sequence in a library constructed for alpha chains; its clone size is not meaningful. This chain links TRBV9 with TRBJ2-2; the D is unclear. In germline, CDR1 is SGDLS, CDR2 YYNGEE. Trimming removed 0 bases at V and 4 bases at J, with 7 bases between. The CDR3 runs to 14 residues. This CDR3 is CASSVGASTGELFF. CDR3 in DNA: TGTGCCAGCAGCGTAGGCGCGAGCACCGGGGAGCTGTTTTTT.

On this clonotype: This beta chain is an off-target read within a library intended for alpha chains, so its frequency means little. The chain couples TRBV10-2 to TRBJ2-5, with D unresolved. The length of the CDR3 is 13 residues. Trimming pared 3 bases from V and 5 bases from J, leaving 10 bases between. Germline V CDR1 and CDR2: WSHSY, SAAADI. The CDR3 loop reads CASSELHLETQYF. The CDR3 DNA follows: TGCGCCAGCAGTGAACTACATCTCGAGACCCAGTACTTC.

For this clonotype: Since it is a stray read in a library aimed at alpha chains, this beta chain has a size that is not meaningful. The chain joins TRBV7-6 to TRBJ2-3; the D gene is possibly TRBD2 (6 bases). CDR3 length equals 18 residues. V lost 4 bases and J 3 bases, leaving 23 bases between the germline ends. CDR1 is SGHVS and CDR2 is FNYEAQ in the germline V gene. The CDR3 loop is CASSSGRGDYSGTDTQYF. In DNA form, the CDR3 reads TGTGCCAGCAGCTCGGGGCGGGGCGACTACTCAGGGACAGATACGCAGTATTTT.

With regard to this clonotype: This beta chain is a stray sequence in a library constructed for alpha chains; its clone size is not meaningful. This sequence joins TRBV20-1 and TRBJ1-5; D is unresolved. The CDR3 is made up of 14 amino acids. The germline V and J ends were trimmed by 5 bases and 0 bases, with 11 bases remaining between them. CDR1 and CDR2 from the germline V gene are DFQATT and SNEGSKA (reference sequence). The CDR3 loop reads CSARETNSNQPQHF. In DNA, the CDR3 is TGCAGTGCTCGGGAAACTAATAGCAATCAGCCCCAGCATTTT.

This clonotype was observed a few times. In a library made to pick up alpha chains, this beta chain is a stray read with a size that means little. The chain has TRBV5-1 and TRBJ2-3; D not resolved. The CDR3 contains 15 residues. The V and J ends lost 1 base and 2 bases respectively, with 11 bases between them. Germline assignment: CDR1 SGHRS and CDR2 YFSETQ. The chain's CDR3 is CASSLLGGDTDTQYF. The CDR3, as DNA: TGCGCCAGCAGCTTGTTGGGTGGGGACACAGATACGCAGTATTTT.

In its sample, this clonotype ranks as medium-sized. Since it is a stray read in a library aimed at alpha chains, this beta chain has a size that is not meaningful. The rearrangement links TRBV30 to TRBJ2-2, with no clear D. Germline V gene data show CDR1 as GTSNPN and CDR2 as SVGIG (reference sequence). V was clipped by 0 bases and J by 3 bases, with 5 bases between them. The CDR3 is 13 amino acids. CDR3 sequence (DNA): TGTGCCTGGAGTGTAATGGACACCGGGGAGCTGTTTTTT. Protein: CAWSVMDTGELFF.

Turning to this clonotype: This beta chain is an off-target read within a library intended for alpha chains, so its frequency means little. The CDR3 region has the DNA TGTGCCAGCAGTATGGGACTCCACTACGAGCAGTACTTC. It is translated as CASSMGLHYEQYF. The chain couples TRBV28 to TRBJ2-7, with D perhaps TRBD2 (6 bases). The CDR3 has 13 residues. CDR1 is MDHEN, CDR2 SYDVKM, per germline. Trimming pared 5 bases from V and 3 bases from J, leaving 11 bases between.

This clonotype is medium-sized (0.01 to 0.1%) by share. This beta chain is an unintended read in a library built for alpha chains; its size means little. This chain links TRBV18 with TRBJ2-4; 8 bases are shared with TRBD1. Germline trimming cut 5 bases from V and 1 base from J; bases unmatched to any gene: 7. This CDR3 comprises 16 residues. In germline, CDR1 is KGHSH, CDR2 LQKENI. CDR3 coding DNA: TGTGCCAGCTCAGGATTGACAGGGGCGGCCAAAAACATTCAGTACTTC. It is translated as CASSGLTGAAKNIQYF.

This clonotype ranks as large (0.1 to 1%). Within a library made for alpha chains, this beta chain is off target, and its count is uninformative. As DNA, the CDR3 is TGTGCCAGCAGTCATCCAGGGGGGCGGGAGGGCAATGAGCAGTTCTTC. Translating gives CASSHPGGREGNEQFF. V and J are TRBV6-5 and TRBJ2-1; 9 bases map to TRBD2. V lost 5 bases to trimming and J lost 6 bases; unmatched junction nucleotides: 11. CDR3 size: 16 residues. From germline, CDR1 is MNHEY and CDR2 SVGAGI.

A remark on this clonotype: One base away lies a much larger clone, so this may be a sequencing read error. This beta chain came through as a stray read in a library set up for alpha chains, and its size says little. This chain joins TRBV7-2 and TRBJ2-3; D is ambiguous. Germline CDR1 reads SGHTA; CDR2 reads FQGNSA. This CDR3 is 16 amino acids long. Trimming took off 3 bases at V and 3 bases at J, with 16 bases between the two ends. This CDR3 reads CASSLSPSGNTDTQYF. The DNA for the CDR3 is TGTGCCAGCAGCTTGTCCCCCAGTGGAAATACAGATACGCAGTATTTT. Full variable domain (outside the CDR3, taken from reference TRBV7-2 and TRBJ2-3): GAGVSQSPSNKVTEKGKDVELRCDPISGHTALYWYRQSLGQGLEFLIYFQGNSAPDKSGLPSDRFSAERTGGSVSTLTIQRTQQEDSAVYLCASSLSPSGNTDTQYFGPGTRLTVL.